What follows are 5 T cell receptor beta chains derived from one specimen sequenced in a study (dated by TCRdb to 2016 to 2018). Library preparation employed RT-PCR. TCRdb lists the instrument as Illumina MiSeq. The public reads were run again by TCRdb, first through fastp at Q25 and then through MiXCR, and only productive beta chains were kept. Records with the same CDR3 protein are collapsed into one entry carrying the most frequent genes and DNA. The sample table records 650,000 to 800,000 distinct CDR3 sequences; 13% to 15% of these occur just once. The ten largest clones add up to about 3.9% of the sample. The specimen sequenced was memory CD4+ T cells from blood. The receptor set was obtained from a female donor in good health, serving as a healthy control.

As to this clonotype: At one end, the junction sequence differs from germline, possibly due to a read error. J is TRBJ2-7 and V is TRBV7-2; 7 bases are shared with TRBD2. The CDR3 runs 14 residues. CDR1 and CDR2 (germline): SGHTA, FQGNSA. The CDR3 nucleotides read TGTGCCAGCAGCGGAAGCGGGAACGTCCTCGAGCTGTACTTC. Encoded protein: CASSGSGNVLELYF.

The J gene is TRBJ1-5, the V gene TRBV5-6; a possible D gene is TRBD1 (6 bases). CDR1 and CDR2 (germline): SGHDT, YYEEEE. V was clipped by 2 bases and J by 4 bases, with 10 bases between them. The CDR3 runs 14 residues. CDR3 nucleotide sequence: TGTGCCAGCAGCTTCAGACAGGTAAATCAGCCCCAGCATTTT. Its protein is CASSFRQVNQPQHF.

This clonotype was counted ten times or more. J is TRBJ2-1 and V is TRBV5-4, with 10 bases fitting TRBD2. The junction had 4 bases not matched to a gene; V was cut back by 4 bases and J by 6 bases. The CDR3 extends over 14 amino acids. Germline lookup yields CDR1 SGHNT and CDR2 YYREEE (reference sequence). Here the CDR3 reads CASSQAGGRNEQFF. DNA for the CDR3: TGTGCCAGCAGCCAAGCGGGGGGGCGCAATGAGCAGTTCTTC.

This clonotype was observed a handful of times. V and J are TRBV6-1 and TRBJ2-7, with D hard to call. Between the trimmed V and J ends, which lost 10 bases and 1 base, there was a span of 11 bases. Germline CDR1 MNHNS, CDR2 SASEGT. The CDR3 contains 12 residues. In DNA, the CDR3 is TGTGCCACCCTTGGGCAGTCCTACGAGCAGTACTTC. It specifies CATLGQSYEQYF.

The V call is TRBV7-9, the J call TRBJ1-2; no clear D. The CDR3 sequence is 10 residues long. CDR1 and CDR2 from the germline V gene are SEHNR and FQNEAQ (reference sequence). V dropped 11 bases and J dropped 6 bases, with 10 bases sitting between them. The CDR3 is CAGFKDGYTF. The CDR3 bases are TGTGCCGGATTCAAGGATGGCTACACCTTC.